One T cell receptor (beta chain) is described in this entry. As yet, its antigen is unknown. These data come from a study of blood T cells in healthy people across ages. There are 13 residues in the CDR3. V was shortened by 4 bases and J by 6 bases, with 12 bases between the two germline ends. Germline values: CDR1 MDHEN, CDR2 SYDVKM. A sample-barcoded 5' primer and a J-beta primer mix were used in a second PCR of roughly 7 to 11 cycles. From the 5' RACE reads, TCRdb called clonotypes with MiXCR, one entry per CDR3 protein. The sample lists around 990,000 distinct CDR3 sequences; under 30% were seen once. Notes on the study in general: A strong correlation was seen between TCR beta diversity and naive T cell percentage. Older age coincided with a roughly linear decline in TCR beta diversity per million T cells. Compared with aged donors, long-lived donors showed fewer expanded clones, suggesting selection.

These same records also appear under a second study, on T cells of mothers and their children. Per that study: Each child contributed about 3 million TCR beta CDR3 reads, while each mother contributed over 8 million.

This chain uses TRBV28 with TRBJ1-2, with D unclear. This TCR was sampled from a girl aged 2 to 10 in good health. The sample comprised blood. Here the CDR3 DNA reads TGTGCCAGCAGTTCCCCAGGTCTCAATGGCTACACCTTC. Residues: CASSSPGLNGYTF.